This is a list of T cell receptor beta chains from one sample in a study of response to subunit inactivated influenza vaccine. A single record per CDR3 protein comes from TCRdb applying MiXCR to the RT-PCR reads. The data contain roughly 760,000 distinct CDR3 sequences, 21% of them singletons. The sequencing here drew on PBMCs from blood, taken more than 4 days after vaccination. The origin of the receptors is a man aged 50 to 59 who received an inactivated influenza vaccine. CDR3s include the opening cysteine and the closing phenylalanine or tryptophan. A D gene is named only where the DNA matches it firmly. For some rows the clone size is stated as once, few or many, or as a class when expanded; others skip it.

j_call,clone_size,d_call,v_call,cdr3_length,cdr3_nt,cdr3_aa
TRBJ2-3,.,TRBD2,TRBV12-5,18,TGTGCTAGTGGTTTGGCCTCTCTAGCGGGAGGATTTGAAGATACGCAGTATTTT,CASGLASLAGGFEDTQYF
TRBJ2-3,few,.,TRBV7-2,14,TGTGCCAGCAGCCGAGAACGGTCCTTTGATACGCAGTATTTT,CASSRERSFDTQYF
TRBJ2-7,.,.,TRBV7-2,14,TGTGCCAGCAGCTCGACAGCGAGCTCCTACGAGCAGTACTTC,CASSSTASSYEQYF
TRBJ2-2,few,.,TRBV5-1,14,TGCGCCAGCAGCCCCGGCAAAACGGGCGGGGAGCTGTTTTTT,CASSPGKTGGELFF
TRBJ1-3,.,.,TRBV2,15,TGTGCCAGCAGTATCTCAGGGAGTCCTGGAAACACCATATATTTT,CASSISGSPGNTIYF
TRBJ2-1,many,.,TRBV27,15,TGTGCCAGCGCCGATACCGATAGGAGGGCCGGTGAGCAGTTCTTC,CASADTDRRAGEQFF
TRBJ2-1,.,TRBD2,TRBV6-1,15,TGTGCCAGCACCAACAGGGCTAGCGGGGCGGGTGAGCAGTTCTTC,CASTNRASGAGEQFF
TRBJ2-1,many,TRBD2,TRBV29-1,14,TGCAGCGTTGAAGCGCTAGCGGGAGCCAATGAGCAGTTCTTC,CSVEALAGANEQFF
TRBJ2-1,few,TRBD2,TRBV24-1,16,TGTGCCACCAGTGATCCATCTAGCGGGAGCTCTCATGAGCAGTTCTTC,CATSDPSSGSSHEQFF
TRBJ2-3,.,TRBD2,TRBV29-1,14,TGCAGCGTTGATACTAGCGGCGGCACAGATACGCAGTATTTT,CSVDTSGGTDTQYF
TRBJ1-4,.,TRBD1,TRBV20-1,16,TGCAGTGCTAGAGGGGACAGGGAAGCAACTAATGAAAAACTGTTTTTT,CSARGDREATNEKLFF
TRBJ2-1,few,.,TRBV5-1,13,TGCGCCAGCAGCGGGCAGGGCCCCAATGAGCAGTTCTTC,CASSGQGPNEQFF
TRBJ2-2,.,.,TRBV5-6,14,TGTGCCAGCAACCTGGGACCCGACACCGGGGAGCTGTTTTTT,CASNLGPDTGELFF
TRBJ2-2,.,TRBD2,TRBV5-1,16,TGCGCCAGCAGCTCGTCCCCGGGGGGTAACACCGGGGAGCTGTTTTTT,CASSSSPGGNTGELFF
TRBJ2-1,few,.,TRBV24-1,14,TGTGCCACCAGTGACGGACAGCCCTACAATGAGCAGTTCTTC,CATSDGQPYNEQFF
TRBJ2-7,.,TRBD1,TRBV6-1,15,TGTGCCAGCACGCCTACAGGGGCCGTCTCCTACGAGCAGTACTTC,CASTPTGAVSYEQYF